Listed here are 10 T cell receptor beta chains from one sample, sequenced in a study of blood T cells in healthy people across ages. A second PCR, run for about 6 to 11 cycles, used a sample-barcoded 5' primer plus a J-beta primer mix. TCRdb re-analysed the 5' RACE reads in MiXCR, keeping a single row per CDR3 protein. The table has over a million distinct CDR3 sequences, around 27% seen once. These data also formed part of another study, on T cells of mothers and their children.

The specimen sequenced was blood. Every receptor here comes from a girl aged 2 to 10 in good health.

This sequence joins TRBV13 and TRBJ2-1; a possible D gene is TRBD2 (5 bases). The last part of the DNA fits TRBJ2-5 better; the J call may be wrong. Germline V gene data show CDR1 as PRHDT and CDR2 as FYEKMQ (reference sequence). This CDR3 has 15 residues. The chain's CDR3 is CASSPTWEYQETQYF. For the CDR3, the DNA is TGTGCCAGCAGCCCGACCTGGGAGTACCAAGAGACCCAGTACTTC.

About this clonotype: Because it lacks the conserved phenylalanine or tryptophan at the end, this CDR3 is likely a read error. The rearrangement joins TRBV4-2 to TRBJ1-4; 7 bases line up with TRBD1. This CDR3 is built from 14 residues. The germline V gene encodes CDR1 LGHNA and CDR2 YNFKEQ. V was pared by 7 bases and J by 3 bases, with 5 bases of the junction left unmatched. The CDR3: CASTTGQPNEKLFY. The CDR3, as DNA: TGTGCCAGCACCACGGGACAGCCTAATGAAAAACTGTTTTAT.

The DNA of the CDR3 is TGTGCCACCAGCAGGCCCGGGGCGGGCGTGACTCAAGAGACCCAGTACTTC. Translating gives CATSRPGAGVTQETQYF. The rearrangement links TRBV15 to TRBJ2-5; D may be TRBD1 or TRBD2 (5 bases each). There are 17 residues in the CDR3. Between the trimmed V and J ends, which lost 3 bases and 2 bases, there was a span of 19 bases. Germline CDR1 LNHNV, CDR2 YYDKDF (reference sequence). The variable domain in full, completed from reference TRBV15 and TRBJ2-5, reads DAMVIQNPRYQVTQFGKPVTLSCSQTLNHNVMYWYQQKSSQAPKLLFHYYDKDFNNEADTPDNFQSRRPNTSFCFLDIRSPGLGDTAMYLCATSRPGAGVTQETQYFGPGTRLLVL.

The CDR3 bases are TGTGCCAGCAGTTTCCCTCAGACAGGGAGGGGTTACACCTTC. Encoded protein: CASSFPQTGRGYTF. J is TRBJ1-2 and V is TRBV12-3 or TRBV12-4; 7 positions match TRBD1. The CDR3 length is 14 residues. V shed 3 bases and J 11 bases; nucleotides not matched to a gene: 12.

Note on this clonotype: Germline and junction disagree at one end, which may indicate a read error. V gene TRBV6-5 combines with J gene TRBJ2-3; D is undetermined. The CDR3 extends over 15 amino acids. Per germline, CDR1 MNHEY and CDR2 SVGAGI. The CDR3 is CASSYGPSLPDTQYF. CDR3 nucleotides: TGTGCCAGCAGTTACGGGCCGTCTTTGCCGGATACTCAGTATTTT.

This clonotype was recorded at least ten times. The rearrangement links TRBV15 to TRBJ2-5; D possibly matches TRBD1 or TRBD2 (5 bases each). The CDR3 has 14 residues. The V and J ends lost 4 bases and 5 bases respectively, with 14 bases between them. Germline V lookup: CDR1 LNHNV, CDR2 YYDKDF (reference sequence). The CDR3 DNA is TGTGCCACCAGCACGAGGGATGAGGGGGAGACCCAGTACTTC. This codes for CATSTRDEGETQYF. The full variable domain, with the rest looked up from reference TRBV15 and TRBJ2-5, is DAMVIQNPRYQVTQFGKPVTLSCSQTLNHNVMYWYQQKSSQAPKLLFHYYDKDFNNEADTPDNFQSRRPNTSFCFLDIRSPGLGDTAMYLCATSTRDEGETQYFGPGTRLLVL.

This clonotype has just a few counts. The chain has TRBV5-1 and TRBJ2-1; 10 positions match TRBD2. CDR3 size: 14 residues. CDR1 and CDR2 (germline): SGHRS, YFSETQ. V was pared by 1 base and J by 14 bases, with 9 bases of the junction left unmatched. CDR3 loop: CASSLIAGGPEEFF. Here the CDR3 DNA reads TGCGCCAGCAGCTTGATAGCGGGAGGCCCCGAGGAGTTCTTC.

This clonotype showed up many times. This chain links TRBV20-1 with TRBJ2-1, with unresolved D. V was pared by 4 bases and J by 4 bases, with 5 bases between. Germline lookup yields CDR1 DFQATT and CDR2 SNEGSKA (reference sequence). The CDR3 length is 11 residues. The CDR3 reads CSATHYNEQFF. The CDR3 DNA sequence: TGCAGTGCTACCCATTACAATGAGCAGTTCTTC.

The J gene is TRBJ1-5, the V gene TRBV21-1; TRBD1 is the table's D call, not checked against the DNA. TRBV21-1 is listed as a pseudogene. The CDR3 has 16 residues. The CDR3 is CASSPRQGRSNQPRHF. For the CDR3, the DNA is TGTGCCAGCAGCCCACGACAGGGGAGAAGCAATCAGCCCCGGCATTTT.

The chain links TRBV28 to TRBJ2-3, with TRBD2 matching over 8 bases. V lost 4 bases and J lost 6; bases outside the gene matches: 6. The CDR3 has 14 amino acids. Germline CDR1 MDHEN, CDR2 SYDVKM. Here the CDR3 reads CASSYSGGPDTQYF. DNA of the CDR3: TGTGCCAGCAGTTATTCGGGGGGGCCGGATACGCAGTATTTT.